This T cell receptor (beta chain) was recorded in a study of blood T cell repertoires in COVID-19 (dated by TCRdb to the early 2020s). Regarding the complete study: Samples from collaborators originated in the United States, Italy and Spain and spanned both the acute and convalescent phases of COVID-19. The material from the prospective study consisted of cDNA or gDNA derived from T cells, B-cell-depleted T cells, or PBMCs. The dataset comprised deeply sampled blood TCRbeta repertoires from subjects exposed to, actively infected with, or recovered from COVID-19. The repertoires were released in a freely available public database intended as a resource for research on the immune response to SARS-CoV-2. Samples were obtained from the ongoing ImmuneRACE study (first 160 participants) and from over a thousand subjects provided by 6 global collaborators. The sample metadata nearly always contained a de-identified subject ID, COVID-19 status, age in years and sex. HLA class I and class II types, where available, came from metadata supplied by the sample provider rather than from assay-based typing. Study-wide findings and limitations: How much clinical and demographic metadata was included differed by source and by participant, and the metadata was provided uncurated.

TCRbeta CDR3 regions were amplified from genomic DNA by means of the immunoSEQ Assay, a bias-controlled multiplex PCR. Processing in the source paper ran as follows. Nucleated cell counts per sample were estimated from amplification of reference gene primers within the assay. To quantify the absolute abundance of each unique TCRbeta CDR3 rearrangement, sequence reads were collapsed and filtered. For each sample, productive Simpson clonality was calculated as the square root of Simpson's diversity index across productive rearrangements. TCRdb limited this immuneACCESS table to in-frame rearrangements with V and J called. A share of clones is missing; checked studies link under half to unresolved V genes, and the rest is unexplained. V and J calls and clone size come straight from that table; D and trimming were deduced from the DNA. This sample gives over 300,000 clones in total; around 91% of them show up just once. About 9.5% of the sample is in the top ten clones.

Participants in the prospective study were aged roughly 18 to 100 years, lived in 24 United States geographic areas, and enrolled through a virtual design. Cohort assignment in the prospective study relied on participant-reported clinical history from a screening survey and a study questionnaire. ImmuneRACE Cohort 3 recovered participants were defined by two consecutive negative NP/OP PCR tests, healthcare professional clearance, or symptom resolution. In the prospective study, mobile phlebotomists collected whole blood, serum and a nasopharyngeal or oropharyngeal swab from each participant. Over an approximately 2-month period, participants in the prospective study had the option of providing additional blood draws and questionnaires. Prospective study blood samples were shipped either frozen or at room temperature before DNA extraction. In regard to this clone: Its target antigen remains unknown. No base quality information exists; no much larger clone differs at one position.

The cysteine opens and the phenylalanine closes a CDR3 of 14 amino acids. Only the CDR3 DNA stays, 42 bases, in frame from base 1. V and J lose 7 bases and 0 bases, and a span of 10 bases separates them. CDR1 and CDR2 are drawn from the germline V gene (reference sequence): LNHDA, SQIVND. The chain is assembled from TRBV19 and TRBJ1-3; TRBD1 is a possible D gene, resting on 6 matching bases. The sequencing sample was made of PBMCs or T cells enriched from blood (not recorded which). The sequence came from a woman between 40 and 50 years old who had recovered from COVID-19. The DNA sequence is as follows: TGTGCCAGTACCTGGGACATCTCTGGAAACACCATATATTTT. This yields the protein CASTWDISGNTIYF.